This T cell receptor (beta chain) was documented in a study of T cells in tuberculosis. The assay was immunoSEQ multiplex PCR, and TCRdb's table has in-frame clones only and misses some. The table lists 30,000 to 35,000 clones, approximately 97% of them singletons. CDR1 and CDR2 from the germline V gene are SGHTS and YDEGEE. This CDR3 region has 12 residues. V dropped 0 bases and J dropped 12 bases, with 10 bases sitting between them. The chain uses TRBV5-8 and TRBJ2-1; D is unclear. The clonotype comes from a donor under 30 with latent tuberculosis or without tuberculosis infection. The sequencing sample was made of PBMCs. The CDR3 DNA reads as TGTGCCAGCAGCTTGGCCGCATTCGGGCAGTTCTTC. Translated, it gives CASSLAAFGQFF.